The 11 T cell receptor beta chains below come from one sample, sequenced in a study of T cells in Graves' hyperthyroidism and ophthalmopathy. Amplification targeted TCR beta CDR3 regions from RNA transcripts. The HTBI primer set served for first-round RT-PCR of the TCR CDR3. Each CDR3 protein is one row after TCRdb ran MiXCR on the multiplex PCR reads. Of 650,000 to 850,000 distinct CDR3 sequences listed, roughly 20% are singletons. Source material: blood. The receptors here all came from a woman aged 50 to 60 with Graves' hyperthyroidism that later progressed to Graves' ophthalmopathy.

This clonotype has a count of ten or more. V is TRBV13 and J is TRBJ2-5; 7 nucleotides align to TRBD1. The junction had 7 bases not matched to a gene; V was cut back by 7 bases and J by 2 bases. There are 14 residues in the CDR3. Germline CDR1 is PRHDT and CDR2 is FYEKMQ (reference sequence). The CDR3 is CASTTGTAQETQYF. The CDR3 DNA sequence: TGTGCCAGCACCACAGGGACAGCACAAGAGACCCAGTACTTC.

This clonotype was counted a few times. The rearrangement uses TRBV4-1 and TRBJ2-3; D might be TRBD1 (6 bases). The germline V gene encodes CDR1 MGHRA and CDR2 YSYEKL. Trimming removed 2 bases from V and 4 bases from J, with 13 bases in between. The CDR3 loop spans 15 amino acids. The CDR3 region has the DNA TGCGCCAGCAGCCAACCTGACAGGCTTTCAGATACGCAGTATTTT. Its protein is CASSQPDRLSDTQYF.

The table lists this clonotype with a few counts. The rearrangement uses TRBV6-1 and TRBJ2-5; D perhaps matches TRBD2 (6 bases). V was cut by 2 bases and J by 5 bases, with 21 bases left in between. This CDR3 has 17 amino acids. Per the germline V gene, CDR1 is MNHNS and CDR2 is SASEGT. This CDR3 is CASSEPLGVGGGETQYF. The CDR3 coding sequence is TGTGCCAGCAGTGAACCGTTAGGAGTGGGGGGTGGGGAGACCCAGTACTTC.

This clonotype was counted at least ten times. The rearrangement uses TRBV7-8 and TRBJ1-1; no clear D. The CDR3 sequence is 14 residues long. The V and J ends lost 3 bases and 4 bases respectively, with 12 bases between them. Germline-derived CDR1 and CDR2 are SGHVS and FQNEAQ. The CDR3 bases are TGTGCCAGCAGCTTGGATGGTCTGGCCACTGAAGCTTTCTTT. The encoded protein is CASSLDGLATEAFF. The whole variable domain, filled in from reference TRBV7-8 and TRBJ1-1, reads GAGVSQSPRYKVAKRGQDVALRCDPISGHVSLFWYQQALGQGPEFLTYFQNEAQLDKSGLPSDRFFAERPEGSVSTLKIQRTQQEDSAVYLCASSLDGLATEAFFGQGTRLTVV.

This clonotype was detected ten times or more. V gene TRBV3-1 combines with J gene TRBJ1-3; D remains unclear. The length of the CDR3 is 14 residues. Trimming took 7 bases from V and 4 from J, leaving 14 bases between them. The germline CDR1 and CDR2 sequences are LGHDT and YNNKEL (reference sequence). CDR3 coding DNA: TGTGCCAGCACCAGAGGAGACGTCGGAAACACCATATATTTT. Its protein is CASTRGDVGNTIYF.

The V gene is TRBV9, the J gene TRBJ2-7, with TRBD2 as a possible D gene (6 bases). The V gene lost 0 bases and the J gene lost 0 bases, with 10 bases spanning the gap. The CDR3 totals 15 residues. Per the germline V gene, CDR1 is SGDLS and CDR2 is YYNGEE. Here the CDR3 DNA reads TGTGCCAGCAGCGTAGCACCTAGCGACTCCTACGAGCAGTACTTC. Protein product: CASSVAPSDSYEQYF.

The V and J genes are TRBV3-1 and TRBJ1-6, with TRBD1 as a possible D gene (5 bases). Trimming removed 0 bases from V and 9 bases from J, with 12 bases in between. Germline V gene sequence: CDR1 LGHDT, CDR2 YNNKEL (reference sequence). The CDR3 runs 15 residues. The CDR3 region is CASSQEGTWASPLHF. The CDR3 bases are TGTGCCAGCAGCCAAGAGGGGACGTGGGCTTCACCCCTCCACTTT.

This clonotype was picked up a small number of times. The DNA of the CDR3 is TGTGCCAGCAGTTCCATGGGGCGTAACACTGAAGCTTTCTTT. Amino acids: CASSSMGRNTEAFF. The chain carries TRBV9 and TRBJ1-1; D perhaps matches TRBD1 (5 bases). There are 14 residues in the CDR3. V lost 5 bases to trimming and J lost 2 bases, with 13 bases between them. Germline V gene data show CDR1 as SGDLS and CDR2 as YYNGEE.

This clonotype has only a few counts. The chain has TRBV6-2 or TRBV6-3 and TRBJ1-2, with D tentatively TRBD1 (5 bases). The CDR3 consists of 16 residues. CDR1 and CDR2 (germline): MNHEY, SVGEGT. V was shortened by 0 bases and J by 0 bases, with 11 bases between the two germline ends. Written as DNA, the CDR3 is TGTGCCAGCAGTTACTCTCGAGGGGCAACTAACTATGGCTACACCTTC. As protein: CASSYSRGATNYGYTF.

This rearrangement joins TRBV4-2 to TRBJ2-1; D is unclear. The germline V gene has CDR1 LGHNA and CDR2 YNFKEQ. Trimming left V 0 bases short and J 8 bases short, with 14 bases between. The CDR3 extends over 15 amino acids. The CDR3 region is CASSQEVSAPDEQFF. For the CDR3, the DNA is TGTGCCAGCAGCCAAGAAGTATCGGCTCCGGATGAGCAGTTCTTC.

This clonotype came up a few times. The J gene is TRBJ1-2, the V gene TRBV12-3 or TRBV12-4; D uncertain. The CDR3 runs 13 residues. Trimming took 5 bases from V and 6 from J, leaving 13 bases between them. The CDR3 spells CASSPDPVNGYTF. CDR3 bases: TGTGCCAGCAGTCCGGACCCAGTCAATGGCTACACCTTC.